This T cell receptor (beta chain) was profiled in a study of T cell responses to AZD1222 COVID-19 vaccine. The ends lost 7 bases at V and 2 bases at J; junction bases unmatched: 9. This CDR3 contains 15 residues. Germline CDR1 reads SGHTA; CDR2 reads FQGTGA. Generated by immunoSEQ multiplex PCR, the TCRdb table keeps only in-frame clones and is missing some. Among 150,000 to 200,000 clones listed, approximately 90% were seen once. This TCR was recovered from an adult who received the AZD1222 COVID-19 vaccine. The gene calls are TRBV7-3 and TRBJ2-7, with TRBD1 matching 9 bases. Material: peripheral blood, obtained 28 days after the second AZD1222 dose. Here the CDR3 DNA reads TGTGCCAGCAAGACAGTGGGACAGGGCCCCTACGAGCAGTACTTC. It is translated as CASKTVGQGPYEQYF.